Each of the 9 T cell receptor beta chains below was sequenced from the same sample in a study of shared clonotypes between healthy human individuals (dated by TCRdb to the early 2020s). Library prep was done by the immunoSEQ multiplex PCR assay. Entries here come from immuneACCESS through TCRdb and include only in-frame sequences with V and J called. Some clones fail to appear in such tables; in the studies checked, an unresolved V gene covers under half of the shortfall, and the cause of the remainder is unknown. This sample is represented by 110,000 or so clones; around 66% of them were singletons. Clones ranked in the top ten supply approximately 25% of the sample. Sequencing input: memory CD8+ T cells sorted from blood. The sample's cell subset or site label, decoded: CD45RO+ cells pooled with CCR7-negative TemRA cells. The receptors stem from a young woman in good health.

The rearrangement joins TRBV18 to TRBJ2-1; TRBD2 aligns across 10 bases. CDR1 is KGHSH and CDR2 is LQKENI in the germline V gene. The CDR3 runs to 18 residues. J was trimmed by 3 bases and V by 6 bases; bases with no gene match: 14. CDR3 sequence reads: CASSAQWASSGSYNEQFF. DNA of the CDR3: TGTGCCAGCTCGGCCCAATGGGCATCTAGCGGGAGCTACAATGAGCAGTTCTTC.

The V and J genes are TRBV6-1 and TRBJ2-3; D not resolved. The CDR3 has 14 amino acids. Trimming pared 7 bases from V and 0 bases from J, leaving 11 bases between. The germline CDR1 and CDR2 sequences are MNHNS and SASEGT. The CDR3 sequence is CASNIPTSTDTQYF. The DNA for the CDR3 is TGTGCCAGCAATATTCCGACTAGCACAGATACGCAGTATTTT.

This clone has a count of ten or more. The chain recombines TRBV5-4 with TRBJ2-1, with TRBD2 matching 8 bases. Per the germline V gene, CDR1 is SGHNT and CDR2 is YYREEE (reference sequence). V shed 3 bases, J shed 8 bases, and the junction held 13 bases outside the gene matches. The CDR3 sequence is 16 residues long. The CDR3 coding sequence is TGTGCCAGCAGCTCGGGGAAGCGGGAGCAATATGATGAGCAGTTCTTC. It codes for CASSSGKREQYDEQFF.

This clone was detected many times. The chain recombines TRBV7-3 with TRBJ2-7; D remains unclear. The ends were cut back, 5 bases at V and 4 bases at J, with 12 bases in the middle. Germline CDR1 is SGHTA and CDR2 is FQGTGA. This CDR3 comprises 13 residues. This chain's CDR3 is CASSLNLGYEQYF. DNA of the CDR3: TGTGCCAGCAGCCTAAATCTCGGGTACGAGCAGTACTTC.

The chain joins TRBV9 to TRBJ1-5; D not resolved. V was shortened by 0 bases and J by 0 bases, with 4 bases between the two germline ends. This CDR3 has 14 residues. Per the germline V gene, CDR1 is SGDLS and CDR2 is YYNGEE. The CDR3: CASSVDSSNQPQHF. The CDR3 DNA sequence: TGTGCCAGCAGCGTAGACAGTAGCAATCAGCCCCAGCATTTT.

This rearrangement joins TRBV10-2 to TRBJ2-3; D is undetermined. CDR1 and CDR2 from the germline V gene are WSHSY and SAAADI. Trimming took off 7 bases at V and 0 bases at J, with 8 bases between the two ends. The CDR3 is 13 amino acids. The CDR3 spells CASKLTSTDTQYF. The CDR3 nucleotides read TGCGCCAGCAAACTGACTAGCACAGATACGCAGTATTTT.

The chain links TRBV4-2 to TRBJ2-3; D not certain. Per germline, CDR1 LGHNA and CDR2 YNFKEQ. This CDR3 has 14 residues. The ends were cut back, 0 bases at V and 11 bases at J, with 15 bases in the middle. The CDR3 loop is CASSQERLLSVQYF. DNA for the CDR3: TGTGCCAGCAGCCAAGAAAGGCTCCTAAGTGTGCAGTATTTT.

The V call is TRBV7-2, the J call TRBJ1-1, with D unclear. V was shortened by 5 bases and J by 3 bases, with 13 bases between the two germline ends. This CDR3 has 14 residues. The germline CDR1 and CDR2 sequences are SGHTA and FQGNSA. CDR3 protein: CASSPLQAYTEAFF. The CDR3 coding sequence is TGTGCCAGCAGCCCCCTCCAGGCCTACACTGAAGCTTTCTTT.

The gene calls are TRBV15 and TRBJ1-1, with TRBD1 as a possible D gene (5 bases). The V end lost 4 bases, the J end lost 2 bases, and 11 bases lay between the germline ends. The length of the CDR3 is 14 residues. Germline loops: CDR1 LNHNV, CDR2 YYDKDF (reference sequence). The chain's CDR3 is CATSIPQGNTEAFF. The CDR3 coding sequence is TGTGCCACCAGCATCCCCCAGGGTAACACTGAAGCTTTCTTT.